Listed below are T cell receptor beta chains from one sample, sequenced in a study of technical replicates of blood from a few donors. Using immunoSEQ multiplex PCR, the repertoire was profiled, and TCRdb retains in-frame clones only, with some absent. Here the sample spans approximately 65,000 clones, 86% being singletons. Specimen: PBMCs. The receptors were sampled from a human donor in good health. Some clones in this sample may be carry-over from other donors' samples. Both conserved end residues are part of each CDR3. D genes are given only for firm matches. A row's size may be missing; if present it is once, few, many or a size class.

j_gene	v_gene	abundance	d_gene	CDR3aa	CDR3nt
TRBJ2-3	TRBV4-2	NA	TRBD2	CASSQTSGGNTDTQYF	TGTGCCAGCAGCCAAACTAGCGGGGGGAACACAGATACGCAGTATTTT
TRBJ1-4	TRBV19	NA	NA	CASTSVGGSGEKLFF	TGTGCCAGTACGAGCGTGGGGGGGAGTGGTGAAAAACTGTTTTTT
TRBJ1-5	TRBV10-3	NA	NA	CAISESGVNQPQHF	TGTGCCATCAGTGAGTCGGGAGTCAATCAGCCCCAGCATTTT
TRBJ1-3	TRBV19	NA	TRBD1	CASLDRGPGNTIYF	TGTGCCAGCCTAGACAGGGGGCCTGGAAACACCATATATTTT
TRBJ2-7	TRBV21-1	few	NA	CASSNVTWRGILGSYEQYF	TGTGCCAGCAGCAATGTAACGTGGCGGGGAATCCTAGGTTCCTACGAGCAGTACTTC
TRBJ1-1	TRBV29-1	NA	TRBD1	CSSRGDRRIEAFF	TGCAGCTCAAGGGGGGACAGGAGGATTGAAGCTTTCTTT
TRBJ1-2	TRBV29-1	NA	NA	CSVGTASYGYTF	TGCAGCGTTGGGACAGCGAGCTATGGCTACACCTTC
TRBJ2-3	TRBV25-1	NA	NA	CASSALGWTDTQYF	TGTGCCAGCAGTGCCCTCGGGTGGACAGATACGCAGTATTTT
TRBJ1-5	TRBV7-2	few	NA	CASSLALRDQPQHF	TGTGCCAGCAGCTTAGCTTTGCGGGATCAGCCCCAGCATTTT
TRBJ1-2	TRBV9	NA	NA	CASSLQGSLYGYTF	TGTGCCAGCAGCCTGCAGGGGTCCCTCTATGGCTACACCTTC
TRBJ2-7	TRBV7-2	once	TRBD2	CASSPTSGGRYEQYF	TGTGCCAGCAGCCCCACTAGCGGGGGGCGGTACGAGCAGTACTTC
TRBJ2-3	TRBV11-2	once	TRBD2	CASSSGTSGLDTQYF	TGTGCCAGCAGCTCCGGGACTAGCGGGCTCGATACGCAGTATTTT
TRBJ2-1	TRBV29-1	NA	NA	CKAGWYNEQFF	TGCAAGGCAGGGTGGTACAATGAGCAGTTCTTC
TRBJ1-3	TRBV2	many	NA	CASQGSGNTIYF	TGTGCCAGCCAGGGTTCTGGAAACACCATATATTTT
TRBJ2-4	TRBV7-9	NA	TRBD2	CASSSRTSGGKNIQYF	TGTGCCAGCAGCTCCAGGACTAGCGGGGGGAAAAACATTCAGTACTTC
TRBJ2-7	TRBV27	NA	TRBD1	CATSNRGRFYEQYF	TGTGCCACCAGCAACAGGGGGCGGTTTTACGAGCAGTACTTC
TRBJ2-7	TRBV7-3	once	TRBD2	CASSLVQAGGHEQYF	TGTGCCAGCAGCTTAGTTCAAGCGGGAGGCCACGAGCAGTACTTC
TRBJ2-7	TRBV14	NA	TRBD2	CASSRRDYLDEQYF	TGTGCCAGCAGCCGGCGGGACTATCTCGACGAGCAGTACTTC
TRBJ1-1	TRBV6-1	NA	NA	CASTSIRAQGTEAFF	TGTGCCAGCACCTCTATTCGGGCGCAGGGCACTGAAGCTTTCTTT
TRBJ2-1	TRBV7-9	NA	TRBD2	CASRATSGGRNEQFF	TGTGCCAGCAGAGCCACTAGCGGGGGAAGAAATGAGCAGTTCTTC
TRBJ2-7	TRBV5-4	NA	TRBD1	CASTTGDRAYEQYF	TGTGCCAGCACCACAGGGGACAGGGCCTACGAGCAGTACTTC
TRBJ2-3	TRBV7-6	NA	NA	CASSPLGRGATDTQYF	TGTGCCAGCAGCCCCCTCGGGCGTGGGGCCACAGATACGCAGTATTTT
TRBJ2-1	TRBV27	NA	TRBD1	CASSPAGQGAYNEQFF	TGTGCCAGCAGTCCCGCGGGACAGGGCGCCTACAATGAGCAGTTCTTC
TRBJ2-2	TRBV7-3	NA	TRBD2	CASSILAGGASGELFF	TGTGCCAGCAGCATACTAGCGGGAGGGGCGTCCGGGGAGCTGTTTTTT
TRBJ2-1	TRBV13	NA	TRBD2	CASSSVGGEGNNEQFF	TGTGCCAGCAGCTCGGTGGGAGGGGAAGGGAACAATGAGCAGTTCTTC
TRBJ1-6	TRBV10-2	once	NA	CATKDWDSRLGESSPLHF	TGCGCCACTAAGGACTGGGACTCCCGCTTGGGGGAGAGTTCACCCCTCCACTTT
TRBJ1-1	TRBV9	NA	NA	CASSFHKETGGDTEAFF	TGTGCCAGCAGCTTCCATAAAGAGACGGGCGGGGACACTGAAGCTTTCTTT
TRBJ2-1	TRBV15	NA	TRBD2	CATSRDLILLAGASYNEQFF	TGTGCCACCAGCAGAGATTTAATTTTACTAGCGGGAGCGTCCTACAATGAGCAGTTCTTC
TRBJ2-1	TRBV30	NA	TRBD2	CAWERLAGPSNEQFF	TGTGCCTGGGAACGACTAGCGGGACCCTCCAATGAGCAGTTCTTC
TRBJ2-7	TRBV30	once	TRBD1	CAWSPDRSYEQYF	TGTGCCTGGTCTCCGGACAGGTCCTACGAGCAGTACTTC
TRBJ2-3	TRBV4-3	NA	NA	CASSQSTGLSSYTDTQYF	TGCGCCAGCAGCCAATCTACGGGACTCTCAAGTTACACAGATACGCAGTATTTT
TRBJ2-3	TRBV7-8	NA	NA	CASNSRWASTDTQYF	TGTGCCAGCAACTCTCGGTGGGCGAGCACAGATACGCAGTATTTT
TRBJ2-1	TRBV6-5	NA	NA	CASSYSGQIYEQFF	TGTGCCAGCAGTTACTCGGGCCAAATTTATGAGCAGTTCTTC
TRBJ1-2	TRBV4-2	NA	TRBD1	CASSQATGALGDYTF	TGTGCCAGCAGCCAAGCGACAGGGGCCCTAGGGGACTACACCTTC
TRBJ1-2	TRBV6-5	NA	TRBD1	CASRGQGRIYGYTF	TGTGCCAGCAGGGGACAGGGAAGGATCTATGGCTACACCTTC
TRBJ2-5	TRBV5-1	NA	TRBD1	CASSWTGEETQYF	TGCGCCAGCAGCTGGACAGGGGAAGAGACCCAGTACTTC
TRBJ1-5	TRBV6-6	few	TRBD1	CASRQGANNQPQHF	TGTGCCAGCAGACAGGGGGCAAACAATCAGCCCCAGCATTTT
TRBJ1-5	TRBV5-1	once	NA	CASSFRAGGQPQHF	TGCGCCAGCAGCTTTCGGGCTGGGGGCCAGCCCCAGCATTTT
TRBJ2-1	TRBV2	NA	NA	CASSESGLYNEQFF	TGTGCCAGCAGTGAAAGCGGATTATACAATGAGCAGTTCTTC
TRBJ2-3	TRBV23-1	NA	TRBD2	CASSQETLRLAGVSDTQYF	TGCGCCAGCAGTCAAGAGACCCTCCGACTAGCGGGAGTCTCAGATACGCAGTATTTT
TRBJ1-4	TRBV30	NA	TRBD1	CAWSGQGQEKLFF	TGTGCCTGGAGCGGACAGGGGCAAGAAAAACTGTTTTTT
TRBJ2-7	TRBV10-3	NA	TRBD2	CAISESGTSVYEQYF	TGTGCCATCAGTGAGTCGGGGACTAGCGTTTACGAGCAGTACTTC
TRBJ2-1	TRBV7-2	NA	TRBD2	CASSLYTGTTYNEQFF	TGTGCCAGCAGCCTATACACCGGGACTACCTACAATGAGCAGTTCTTC
TRBJ1-1	TRBV4-1	NA	NA	CASSQASFSGPNTEAFF	TGCGCCAGCAGCCAAGCGTCATTTTCTGGGCCGAACACTGAAGCTTTCTTT
TRBJ2-1	TRBV12-5	NA	TRBD2	CASTRSGGNNEQFF	TGTGCTAGTACTCGCTCGGGGGGGAACAATGAGCAGTTCTTC
TRBJ2-3	TRBV11-3	NA	TRBD2	CASSTRDYTDTQYF	TGTGCCAGCAGCACCCGGGACTACACAGATACGCAGTATTTT
TRBJ2-1	TRBV13	NA	NA	CASSEEQESYNEQFF	TGTGCCAGCAGCGAAGAACAGGAGAGCTACAATGAGCAGTTCTTC
TRBJ1-1	TRBV7-3	NA	NA	CASSPQGAFNTEAFF	TGTGCCAGCAGCCCGCAAGGGGCTTTTAACACTGAAGCTTTCTTT
TRBJ2-6	TRBV5-4	NA	TRBD2	CASSLGLAGGRSGANVLTF	TGTGCCAGCAGCTTGGGACTAGCGGGGGGCCGCTCTGGGGCCAACGTCCTGACTTTC
TRBJ2-1	TRBV7-9	NA	TRBD2	CASSLSSGRAGEQFF	TGTGCCAGCAGCTTAAGTAGCGGGAGGGCCGGTGAGCAGTTCTTC
TRBJ2-1	TRBV29-1	NA	TRBD2	CSADSGGLYNEQFF	TGCAGCGCTGATAGCGGGGGGCTTTACAATGAGCAGTTCTTC
TRBJ2-3	TRBV10-3	NA	NA	CAITSGDPRDTQYF	TGTGCCATCACCTCAGGGGACCCCCGGGATACGCAGTATTTT
TRBJ2-5	TRBV25-1	once	TRBD2	CASSDGGIETQYF	TGTGCCAGCAGCGACGGGGGGATCGAGACCCAGTACTTC
TRBJ2-7	TRBV10-3	NA	TRBD2	CALKVVAGGYEQYF	TGTGCCCTAAAGGTGGTAGCGGGGGGCTACGAGCAGTACTTC
TRBJ1-2	TRBV7-6	NA	NA	CASSAQEWGGGYTF	TGTGCCAGCAGCGCTCAGGAGTGGGGGGGAGGCTACACCTTC
TRBJ2-2	TRBV7-2	NA	TRBD1	CASSPRTGAHTGELFF	TGTGCCAGCAGCCCTAGGACAGGGGCTCACACCGGGGAGCTGTTTTTT
TRBJ2-3	TRBV7-7	few	NA	CASSLGTPTDTQYF	TGTGCCAGCAGCTTGGGGACACCCACAGATACGCAGTATTTT